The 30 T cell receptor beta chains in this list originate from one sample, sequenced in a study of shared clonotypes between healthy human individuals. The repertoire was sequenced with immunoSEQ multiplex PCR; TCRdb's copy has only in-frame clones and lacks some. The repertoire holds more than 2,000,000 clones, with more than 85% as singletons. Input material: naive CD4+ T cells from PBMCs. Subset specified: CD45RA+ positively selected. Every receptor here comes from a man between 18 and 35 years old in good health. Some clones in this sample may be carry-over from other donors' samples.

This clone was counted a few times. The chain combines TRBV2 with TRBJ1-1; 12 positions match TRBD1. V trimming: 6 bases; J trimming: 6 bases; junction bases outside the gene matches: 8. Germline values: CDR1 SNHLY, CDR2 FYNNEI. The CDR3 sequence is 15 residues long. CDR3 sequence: CASSRDRGRSAEAFF. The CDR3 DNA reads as TGTGCCAGCAGCCGGGACAGGGGGCGTTCTGCTGAAGCTTTCTTT. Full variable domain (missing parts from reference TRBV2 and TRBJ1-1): EPEVTQTPSHQVTQMGQEVILRCVPISNHLYFYWYRQILGQKVEFLVSFYNNEISEKSEIFDDQFSVERPDGSNFTLKIRSTKLEDSAMYFCASSRDRGRSAEAFFGQGTRLTVV.

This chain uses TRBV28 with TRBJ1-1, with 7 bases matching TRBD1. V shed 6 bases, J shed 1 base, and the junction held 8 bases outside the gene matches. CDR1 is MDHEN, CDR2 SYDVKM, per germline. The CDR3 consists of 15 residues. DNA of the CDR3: TGTGCCAGCAGATTGACAGGGCCCGCGAACACTGAAGCTTTCTTT. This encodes CASRLTGPANTEAFF.

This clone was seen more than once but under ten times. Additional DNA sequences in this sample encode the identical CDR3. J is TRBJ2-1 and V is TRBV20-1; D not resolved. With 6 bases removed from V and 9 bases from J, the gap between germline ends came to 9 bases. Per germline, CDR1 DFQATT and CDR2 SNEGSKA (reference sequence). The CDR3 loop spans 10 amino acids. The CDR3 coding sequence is TGCAGTGCCCCGGTCGGTGAGCAGTTCTTC. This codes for CSAPVGEQFF.

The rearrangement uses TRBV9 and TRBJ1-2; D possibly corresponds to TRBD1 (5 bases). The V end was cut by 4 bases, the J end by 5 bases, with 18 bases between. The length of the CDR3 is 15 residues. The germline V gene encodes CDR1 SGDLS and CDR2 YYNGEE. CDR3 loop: CASSPQGIAGYGYTF. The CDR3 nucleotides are TGTGCCAGCAGCCCCCAGGGTATAGCGGGATATGGCTACACCTTC.

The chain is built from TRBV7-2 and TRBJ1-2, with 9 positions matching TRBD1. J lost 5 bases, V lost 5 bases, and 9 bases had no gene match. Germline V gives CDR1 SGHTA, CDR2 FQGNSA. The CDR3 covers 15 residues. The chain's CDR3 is CASSITGTGMYGYTF. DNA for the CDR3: TGTGCCAGCAGCATAACCGGGACAGGGATGTATGGCTACACCTTC.

Here the CDR3 DNA reads TGTGCCAGTAGTATGAGTAGGATGGGAGAGACCCAGTACTTC. Its protein is CASSMSRMGETQYF. The chain joins TRBV19 to TRBJ2-5; D is ambiguous. Germline-derived CDR1 and CDR2 are LNHDA and SQIVND (reference sequence). The CDR3 length is 14 residues. The V end was cut by 3 bases, the J end by 4 bases, with 12 bases between. Using reference TRBV19 and TRBJ2-5 for the parts outside the CDR3, the full variable domain is DGGITQSPKYLFRKEGQNVTLSCEQNLNHDAMYWYRQDPGQGLRLIYYSQIVNDFQKGDIAEGYSVSREKKESFPLTVTSAQKNPTAFYLCASSMSRMGETQYFGPGTRLLVL.

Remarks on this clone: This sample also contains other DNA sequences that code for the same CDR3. CDR3 DNA sequence: TGTGCCATCAGTGAGTCGTCAGGCTTTCCTGAAGCTTTCTTT. As protein: CAISESSGFPEAFF. The J gene is TRBJ1-1, the V gene TRBV10-3, with D uncertain. The V end lost 0 bases, the J end lost 6 bases, and 11 bases lay between the germline ends. CDR3 size: 14 residues. Germline V gene lookup returns CDR1 ENHRY and CDR2 SYGVKD.

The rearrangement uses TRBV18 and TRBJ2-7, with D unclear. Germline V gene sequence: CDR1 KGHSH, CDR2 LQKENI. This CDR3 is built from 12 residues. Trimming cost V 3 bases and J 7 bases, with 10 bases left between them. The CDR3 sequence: CASSPRLREQYF. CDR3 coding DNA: TGTGCCAGCTCACCGAGGCTCCGGGAGCAGTACTTC.

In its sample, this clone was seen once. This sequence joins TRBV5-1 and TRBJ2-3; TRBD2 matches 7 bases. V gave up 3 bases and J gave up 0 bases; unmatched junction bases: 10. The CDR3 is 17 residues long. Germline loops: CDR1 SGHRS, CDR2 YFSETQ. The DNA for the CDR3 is TGCGCCAGCAGCTCAACCCCTAGCGGCGCTAGCACAGATACGCAGTATTTT. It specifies CASSSTPSGASTDTQYF.

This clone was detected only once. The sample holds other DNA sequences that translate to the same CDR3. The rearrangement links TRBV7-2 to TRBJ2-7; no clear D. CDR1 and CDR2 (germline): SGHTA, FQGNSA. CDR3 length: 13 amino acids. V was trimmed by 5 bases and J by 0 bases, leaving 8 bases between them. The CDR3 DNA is TGTGCCAGCAGCCCCCGCAGCTCCTACGAGCAGTACTTC. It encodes CASSPRSSYEQYF.

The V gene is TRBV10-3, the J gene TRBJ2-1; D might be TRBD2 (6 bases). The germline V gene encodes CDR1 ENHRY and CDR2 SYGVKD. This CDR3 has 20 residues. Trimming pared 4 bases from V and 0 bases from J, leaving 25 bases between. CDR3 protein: CAISGRAGLAEGSSYNEQFF. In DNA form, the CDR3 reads TGTGCCATCAGTGGTCGTGCGGGACTGGCCGAAGGGAGCTCCTACAATGAGCAGTTCTTC.

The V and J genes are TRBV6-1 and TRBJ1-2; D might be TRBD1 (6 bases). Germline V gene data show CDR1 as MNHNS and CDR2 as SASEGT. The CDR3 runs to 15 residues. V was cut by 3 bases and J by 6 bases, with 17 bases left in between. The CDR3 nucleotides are TGTGCCAGCAGTGACCCGGGGGCCGGGGTGCATGGCTACACCTTC. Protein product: CASSDPGAGVHGYTF.

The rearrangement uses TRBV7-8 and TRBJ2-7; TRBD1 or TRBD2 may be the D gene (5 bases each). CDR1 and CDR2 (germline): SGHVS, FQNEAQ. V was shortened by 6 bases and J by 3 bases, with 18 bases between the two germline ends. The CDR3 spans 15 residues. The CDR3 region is CASSQNRDHIYEQYF. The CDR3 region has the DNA TGTGCCAGCAGTCAAAACCGGGACCACATCTACGAGCAGTACTTC.

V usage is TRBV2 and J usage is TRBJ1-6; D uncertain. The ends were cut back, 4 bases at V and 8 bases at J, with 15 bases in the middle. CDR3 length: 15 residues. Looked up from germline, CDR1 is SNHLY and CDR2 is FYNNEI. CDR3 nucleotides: TGTGCCAGCAGTGCTCTTGCCGGTGGATATTCACCCCTCCACTTT. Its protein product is CASSALAGGYSPLHF.

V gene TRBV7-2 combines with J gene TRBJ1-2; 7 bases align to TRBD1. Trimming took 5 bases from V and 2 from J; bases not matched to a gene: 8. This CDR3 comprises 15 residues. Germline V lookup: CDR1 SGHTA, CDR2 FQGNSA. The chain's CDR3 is CASSRKGDSNYGYTF. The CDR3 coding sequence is TGTGCCAGCAGCCGAAAGGGGGACAGCAACTATGGCTACACCTTC.

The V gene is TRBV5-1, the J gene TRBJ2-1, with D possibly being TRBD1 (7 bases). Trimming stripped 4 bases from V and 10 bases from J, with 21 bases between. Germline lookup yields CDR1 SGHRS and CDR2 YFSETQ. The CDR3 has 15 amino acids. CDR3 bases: TGCGCCAGCAGCGGAGGGGGCGGAGGGCTCGGCGAGCAGTTCTTC. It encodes CASSGGGGGLGEQFF.

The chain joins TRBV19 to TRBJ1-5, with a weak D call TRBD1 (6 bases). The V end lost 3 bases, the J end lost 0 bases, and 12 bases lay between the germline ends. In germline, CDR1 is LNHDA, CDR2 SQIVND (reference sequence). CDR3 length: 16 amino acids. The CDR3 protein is CASSITGSYSNQPQHF. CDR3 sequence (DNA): TGTGCCAGTAGTATCACAGGGTCCTATAGCAATCAGCCCCAGCATTTT.

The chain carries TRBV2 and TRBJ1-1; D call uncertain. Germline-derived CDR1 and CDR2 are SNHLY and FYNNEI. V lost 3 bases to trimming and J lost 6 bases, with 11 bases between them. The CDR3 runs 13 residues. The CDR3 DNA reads TGTGCCAGCAGTGATGGGTCAGTCGCTGAAGCTTTCTTT. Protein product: CASSDGSVAEAFF.

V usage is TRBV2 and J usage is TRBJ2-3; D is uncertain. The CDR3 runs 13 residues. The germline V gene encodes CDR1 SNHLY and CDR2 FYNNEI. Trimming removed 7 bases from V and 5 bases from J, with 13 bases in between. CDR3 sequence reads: CASTPLTGDTQYF. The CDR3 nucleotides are TGTGCCAGCACACCTCTCACCGGAGATACGCAGTATTTT. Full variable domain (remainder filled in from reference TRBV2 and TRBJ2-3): EPEVTQTPSHQVTQMGQEVILRCVPISNHLYFYWYRQILGQKVEFLVSFYNNEISEKSEIFDDQFSVERPDGSNFTLKIRSTKLEDSAMYFCASTPLTGDTQYFGPGTRLTVL.

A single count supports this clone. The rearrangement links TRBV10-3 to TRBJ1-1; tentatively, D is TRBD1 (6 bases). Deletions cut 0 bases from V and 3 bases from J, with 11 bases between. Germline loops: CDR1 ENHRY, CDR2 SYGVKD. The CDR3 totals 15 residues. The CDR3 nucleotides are TGTGCCATCAGTGAGTCGGGGGGCCCGGACACTGAAGCTTTCTTT. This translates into CAISESGGPDTEAFF.

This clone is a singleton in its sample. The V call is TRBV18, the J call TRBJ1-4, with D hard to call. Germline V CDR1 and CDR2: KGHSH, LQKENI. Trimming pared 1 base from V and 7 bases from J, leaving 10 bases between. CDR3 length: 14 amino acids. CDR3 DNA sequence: TGTGCCAGCTCACCACAAGACATGGGTGAAAAACTGTTTTTT. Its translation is CASSPQDMGEKLFF.

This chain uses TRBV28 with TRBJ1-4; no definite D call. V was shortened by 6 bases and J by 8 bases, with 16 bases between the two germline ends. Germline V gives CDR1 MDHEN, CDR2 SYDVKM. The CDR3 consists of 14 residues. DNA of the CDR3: TGTGCCAGCAGGGAGAGGTGGGCGGGCGAAAAACTGTTTTTT. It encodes CASRERWAGEKLFF.

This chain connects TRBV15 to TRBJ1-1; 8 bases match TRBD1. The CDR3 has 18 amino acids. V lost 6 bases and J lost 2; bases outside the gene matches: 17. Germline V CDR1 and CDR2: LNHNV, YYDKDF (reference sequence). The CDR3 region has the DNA TGTGCCACCAGAGGTAATCCGGGACAGGCGATGTCTAACACTGAAGCTTTCTTT. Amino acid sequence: CATRGNPGQAMSNTEAFF.

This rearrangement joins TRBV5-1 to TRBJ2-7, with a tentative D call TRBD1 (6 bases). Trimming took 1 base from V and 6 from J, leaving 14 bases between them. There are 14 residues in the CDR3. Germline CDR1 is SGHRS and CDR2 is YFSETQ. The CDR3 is CASSLFQGTSEQYF. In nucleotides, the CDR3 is TGCGCCAGCAGCTTGTTCCAGGGGACCAGCGAGCAGTACTTC. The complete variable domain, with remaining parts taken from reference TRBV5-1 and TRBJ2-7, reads KAGVTQTPRYLIKTRGQQVTLSCSPISGHRSVSWYQQTPGQGLQFLFEYFSETQRNKGNFPGRFSGRQFSNSRSEMNVSTLELGDSALYLCASSLFQGTSEQYFGPGTRLTVT.

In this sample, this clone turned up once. Here the CDR3 DNA reads TGTGCCAGCAGCTTAACCATGACAGCGAACACTGAAGCTTTCTTT. Protein product: CASSLTMTANTEAFF. This chain joins TRBV7-3 and TRBJ1-1; perhaps TRBD1 as D (5 bases). The V and J ends lost 0 bases and 1 base respectively, with 9 bases between them. Germline values: CDR1 SGHTA, CDR2 FQGTGA. The CDR3 spans 15 residues.

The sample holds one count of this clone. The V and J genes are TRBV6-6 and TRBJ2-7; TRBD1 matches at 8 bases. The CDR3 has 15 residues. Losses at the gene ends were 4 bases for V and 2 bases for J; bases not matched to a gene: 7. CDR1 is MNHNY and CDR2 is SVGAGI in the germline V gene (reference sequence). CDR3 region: CASSSPGQGPYEQYF. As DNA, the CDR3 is TGTGCCAGCAGTTCCCCTGGACAGGGCCCCTACGAGCAGTACTTC.

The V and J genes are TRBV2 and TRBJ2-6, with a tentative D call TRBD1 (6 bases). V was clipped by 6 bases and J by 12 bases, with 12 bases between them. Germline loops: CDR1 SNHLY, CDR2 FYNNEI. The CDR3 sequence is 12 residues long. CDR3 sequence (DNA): TGTGCCAGCAGCATGGCAGGGGTCGTCCTGACTTTC. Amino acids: CASSMAGVVLTF. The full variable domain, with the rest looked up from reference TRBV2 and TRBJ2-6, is EPEVTQTPSHQVTQMGQEVILRCVPISNHLYFYWYRQILGQKVEFLVSFYNNEISEKSEIFDDQFSVERPDGSNFTLKIRSTKLEDSAMYFCASSMAGVVLTFGAGSRLTVL.

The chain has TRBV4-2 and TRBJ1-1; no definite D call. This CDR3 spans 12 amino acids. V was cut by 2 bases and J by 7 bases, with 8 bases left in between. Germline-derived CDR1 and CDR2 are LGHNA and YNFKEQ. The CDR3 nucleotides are TGTGCCAGCAGCCAATCTCGGTATGAAGCTTTCTTT. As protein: CASSQSRYEAFF.

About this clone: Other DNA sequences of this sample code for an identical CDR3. As DNA, the CDR3 is TGTGCCAGCTCACCGTTAACTAGCGGGAGCGGCACCGGGGAGCTGTTTTTT. The encoded protein is CASSPLTSGSGTGELFF. The chain employs TRBV18 and TRBJ2-2, with TRBD2 matching 11 bases. CDR1 is KGHSH and CDR2 is LQKENI in the germline V gene. The V gene end was trimmed by 3 bases and the J gene end by 4 bases; junction bases not matched to a gene: 7. The CDR3 is made up of 17 amino acids.

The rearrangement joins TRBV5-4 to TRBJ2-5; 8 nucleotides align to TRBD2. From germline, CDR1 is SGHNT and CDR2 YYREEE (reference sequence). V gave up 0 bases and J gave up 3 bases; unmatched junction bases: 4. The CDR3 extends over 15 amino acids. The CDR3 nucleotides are TGTGCCAGCAGCTTGGGTAGCGGGACCAAAGAGACCCAGTACTTC. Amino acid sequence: CASSLGSGTKETQYF.